The 8 T cell receptor beta chains reported below all come from one sample, sequenced in a study of regulatory T cells in long-lasting Graves disease. Arm-PCR of CDR3 regions and iRepertoire HTBI primers were used to build TCR beta libraries. One entry per CDR3 protein, called by TCRdb with MiXCR from the multiplex PCR reads. Of about 450,000 distinct CDR3 sequences listed, 14% are singletons. The time point denotes: newly diagnosed GD, antithyroid drugs for less than 3 months. The TCR library was made from RNA extracted from PBMCs. These data are also associated with another study on T cells in Graves' hyperthyroidism and ophthalmopathy.

The sequenced sample was peripheral blood mononuclear cells (PBMCs), obtained at new diagnosis, from a patient treated with antithyroid drugs. The receptors come from a woman aged 50 to 60 with Graves disease.

The genes are TRBV27 and TRBJ2-7; possibly TRBD1 for D (6 bases). Trimming took 4 bases from V and 3 from J, leaving 13 bases between them. The CDR3 has 14 amino acids. The germline V gene has CDR1 MNHEY and CDR2 SMNVEV (reference sequence). The DNA of the CDR3 is TGTGCCAGCAGTTCCCCGGGACACCGCTACGAGCAGTACTTC. Its translation is CASSSPGHRYEQYF.

The J gene is TRBJ2-1, the V gene TRBV11-3; 7 nucleotides match TRBD2. The germline CDR1 and CDR2 sequences are SGHNT and YENEEA. This CDR3 has 16 amino acids. The junction had 10 bases not matched to a gene; V was cut back by 3 bases and J by 5 bases. The DNA for the CDR3 is TGTGCCAGCAGCTTCGGGGGACCCGGGACTAACAATGAGCAGTTCTTC. Translated, it gives CASSFGGPGTNNEQFF.

This clonotype was counted many times. The chain recombines TRBV30 with TRBJ2-2; weak D call: TRBD2 (5 bases). V was clipped by 4 bases and J by 2 bases, with 11 bases between them. Germline V lookup: CDR1 GTSNPN, CDR2 SVGIG (reference sequence). The CDR3 contains 14 residues. CDR3 sequence reads: CAWKASRNTGELFF. The CDR3 coding sequence is TGTGCCTGGAAGGCTAGCAGAAACACCGGGGAGCTGTTTTTT.

This clonotype came up a few times. The rearrangement uses TRBV28 and TRBJ2-5; D is perhaps TRBD1 or TRBD2 (5 bases each). The ends were cut back, 5 bases at V and 13 bases at J, with 14 bases in the middle. This CDR3 has 11 amino acids. From germline, CDR1 is MDHEN and CDR2 SYDVKM. The CDR3 region has the DNA TGTGCCAGCAGTAGATACGCAGGGACGTACTTC. Its translation: CASSRYAGTYF. Full variable domain (remainder filled in from reference TRBV28 and TRBJ2-5): DVKVTQSSRYLVKRTGEKVFLECVQDMDHENMFWYRQDPGLGLRLIYFSYDVKMKEKGDIPEGYSVSREKKERFSLILESASTNQTSMYLCASSRYAGTYFGPGTRLLVL.

As for this clonotype: This clone may be a read error of a much larger clone one base away. Since the CDR3 does not end with the conserved phenylalanine or tryptophan, this likely comes from a read error. This chain joins TRBV27 and TRBJ1-1; 9 positions match TRBD1. Trimming removed 6 bases from V and 5 bases from J; junction bases left unmatched: 4. This CDR3 has 13 residues. Germline V gene data show CDR1 as MNHEY and CDR2 as SMNVEV (reference sequence). The CDR3 reads CASRYDRGTEAFL. CDR3 DNA sequence: TGTGCCAGCAGATACGACAGGGGGACTGAAGCTTTCCTT.

J is TRBJ2-3 and V is TRBV24-1, with D maybe TRBD2 (6 bases). V lost 5 bases and J lost 14, with 10 bases in between. Germline CDR1 reads KGHDR; CDR2 reads SFDVKD. CDR3 length equals 10 residues. The CDR3 coding sequence is TGTGCCACCAGTGGGAGGAGGGTGTATTTT. Amino acids: CATSGRRVYF.

This clonotype has at least ten counts. The rearrangement joins TRBV7-3 to TRBJ2-2; 9 nucleotides match TRBD1. The V gene's germline CDR1 is SGHTA and CDR2 FQGTGA. V was pared by 5 bases and J by 5 bases, with 9 bases of the junction left unmatched. CDR3 size: 16 residues. The CDR3: CASSTGGAERTGELFF. CDR3 DNA: TGTGCCAGCAGCACAGGGGGCGCCGAGAGGACCGGGGAGCTGTTTTTT.

This clonotype has a count of ten or more. The chain couples TRBV6-2 or TRBV6-3 to TRBJ1-4; D remains unclear. Germline assignment: CDR1 MNHEY and CDR2 SVGEGT. Trimming pared 5 bases from V and 3 bases from J, leaving 13 bases between. The CDR3 is 15 residues long. DNA for the CDR3: TGTGCCAGCAGTGTTCCCAAGGCGGCTAATGAAAAACTGTTTTTT. Its translation: CASSVPKAANEKLFF.